These T cell receptor beta chains were read from a single sample in a study of beta chain features in type 1 diabetes. Sequencing was performed with immunoSEQ multiplex PCR; in TCRdb, only in-frame clones are kept and a portion is missing. The data hold 850,000 to 900,000 clones, with 17% observed a single time. Sequenced: naive CD4+ T cells from blood. These receptors came from a woman younger than 30 in good health. Each CDR3 is given with its conserved first and last residue. The D gene is left open where the match is weak. Part of the rows lack a size; the others show once, few, many or a class for expanded clones.

>TRBD1|TRBJ1-2|.|TRBV18
CASSPPSGGGGYTF
TGTGCCAGCTCACCACCATCAGGGGGAGGTGGCTACACCTTC
>.|TRBJ1-2|.|TRBV7-2
CASSLDPDPNLYGGYTF
TGTGCCAGCAGCTTAGACCCGGACCCGAACCTCTATGGAGGCTACACCTTC
>TRBD1|TRBJ1-2|.|TRBV7-2
CASSLDRASLNGYTF
TGTGCCAGCAGCCTAGACAGGGCAAGCCTTAATGGCTACACCTTC
>.|TRBJ2-7|few|TRBV28
CASSLRQAPTYEQYF
TGTGCCAGCAGTTTACGACAGGCCCCTACCTACGAGCAGTACTTC
>.|TRBJ2-5|few|TRBV7-8
CASSLSREPSETQYF
TGTGCCAGCAGCTTAAGCCGGGAGCCCTCGGAGACCCAGTACTTC
>.|TRBJ2-1|few|TRBV7-2
CASSQGGSSYNEQFF
TGTGCCAGCAGTCAGGGTGGGAGCTCCTACAATGAGCAGTTCTTC
>.|TRBJ2-1|.|TRBV4-2
CASSQDLDTLRNEQFF
TGTGCCAGCAGCCAAGATTTAGATACTCTGAGGAATGAGCAGTTCTTC
>TRBD1|TRBJ2-5|few|TRBV18
CASSSGTGVQETQYF
TGTGCCAGCTCCAGTGGGACAGGGGTTCAAGAGACCCAGTACTTC
>TRBD2|TRBJ2-1|few|TRBV28
CASSSAGGPNEQFF
TGTGCCAGCAGTTCAGCGGGAGGGCCTAATGAGCAGTTCTTC
>.|TRBJ2-1|.|TRBV5-1
CASGIERGVYNEQFF
TGCGCCAGCGGTATCGAGAGAGGGGTTTACAATGAGCAGTTCTTC
>.|TRBJ2-1|.|TRBV7-6
CASSLALWARRYNEQFF
TGTGCCAGCAGCTTAGCGCTGTGGGCGCGAAGATACAATGAGCAGTTCTTC
>.|TRBJ2-1|.|TRBV19
CASSLGLFLSYNEQFF
TGTGCCAGTAGCCTGGGACTTTTCCTCTCCTACAATGAGCAGTTCTTC
>.|TRBJ1-1|few|TRBV4-2
CASAGAAEAFF
TGTGCCAGCGCAGGCGCCGCTGAAGCTTTCTTT
>TRBD2|TRBJ2-1|.|TRBV7-3
CASSPLGLAGNEQFF
TGTGCCAGCAGCCCGCTGGGGCTAGCGGGCAATGAGCAGTTCTTC
>TRBD2|TRBJ2-2|few|TRBV19
CASSIYPSGTSRELFF
TGTGCCAGTAGTATATATCCTAGCGGAACCAGCAGGGAGCTGTTTTTT
>.|TRBJ1-1|few|TRBV7-9
CASSLGQTNTEAFF
TGTGCCAGCAGCTTAGGACAGACGAACACTGAAGCTTTCTTT
>.|TRBJ2-7|.|TRBV4-2
CASSQEGYDAYEQYF
TGTGCCAGCAGCCAAGAGGGGTACGATGCCTACGAGCAGTACTTC
>.|TRBJ1-2|few|TRBV28
CASTLGQLYGYTF
TGTGCCAGCACCCTAGGACAGCTCTATGGCTACACCTTC
>.|TRBJ2-7|.|TRBV27
CASDPQGFRDEQYF
TGTGCCAGCGATCCACAGGGTTTCCGGGACGAGCAGTACTTC
>TRBD1|TRBJ2-7|few|TRBV5-1
CASSLETGEPWNF
TGCGCCAGCAGCTTAGAGACAGGGGAGCCTTGGAACTTC
>TRBD1|TRBJ1-6|.|TRBV5-4
CASSHTGTGRSPLHF
TGTGCCAGCAGCCATACCGGGACAGGGAGATCACCCCTCCACTTT
>.|TRBJ1-1|.|TRBV7-3
CASSLIGAGYTEAFF
TGTGCCAGCAGCTTAATAGGTGCGGGTTACACTGAAGCTTTCTTT
>TRBD1|TRBJ2-1|.|TRBV15
CATSAYRGHYNEQFF
TGTGCCACCAGCGCCTACAGGGGACACTACAATGAGCAGTTCTTC
>.|TRBJ2-7|.|TRBV7-2
CASSLSLDYEQYF
TGTGCCAGCAGCTTATCCCTCGACTACGAGCAGTACTTC
>.|TRBJ2-7|few|TRBV11-2
CASSPSLGYEQYF
TGTGCCAGCAGCCCCAGTTTGGGTTACGAGCAGTACTTC
>TRBD2|TRBJ2-1|few|TRBV15
CATSRDYASGSAYNEQFF
TGTGCCACCAGCAGAGATTACGCTAGCGGGAGTGCCTACAATGAGCAGTTCTTC
>.|TRBJ2-3|.|TRBV2
CATRGGYTDTQYF
TGTGCCACCAGGGGTGGGTACACAGATACGCAGTATTTT
>.|TRBJ2-5|.|TRBV18
CASSPQSSAGANQETQYF
TGTGCCAGCTCACCTCAGTCGTCGGCAGGGGCCAACCAAGAGACCCAGTACTTC
>.|TRBJ2-3|.|TRBV7-9
CASNPTGGDTQYF
TGTGCCAGCAACCCGACGGGGGGCGATACGCAGTATTTT
>.|TRBJ2-1|few|TRBV28
CASSSRRPGREQFF
TGTGCCAGCAGTTCCCGACGTCCCGGCCGGGAGCAGTTCTTC
>.|TRBJ1-5|few|TRBV15
CATSRDRGGLPQHF
TGTGCCACCAGCAGAGATAGGGGGGGCTTGCCCCAGCATTTT